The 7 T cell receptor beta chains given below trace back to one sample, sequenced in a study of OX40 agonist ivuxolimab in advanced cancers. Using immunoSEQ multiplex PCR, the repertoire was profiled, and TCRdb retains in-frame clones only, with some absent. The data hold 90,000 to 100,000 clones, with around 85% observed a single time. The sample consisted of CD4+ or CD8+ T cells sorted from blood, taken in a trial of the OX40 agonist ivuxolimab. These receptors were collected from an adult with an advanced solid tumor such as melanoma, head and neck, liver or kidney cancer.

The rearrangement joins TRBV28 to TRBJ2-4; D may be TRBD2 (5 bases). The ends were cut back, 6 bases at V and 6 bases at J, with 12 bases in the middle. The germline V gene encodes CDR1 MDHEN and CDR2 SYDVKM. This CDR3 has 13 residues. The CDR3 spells CASRHPGLNIQYF. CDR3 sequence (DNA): TGTGCCAGCAGGCACCCGGGATTAAACATTCAGTACTTC.

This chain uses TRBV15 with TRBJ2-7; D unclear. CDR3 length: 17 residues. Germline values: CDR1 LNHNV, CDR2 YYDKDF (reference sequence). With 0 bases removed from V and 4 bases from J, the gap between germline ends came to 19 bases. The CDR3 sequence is CATSRDARRGIHYEQYF. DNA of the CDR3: TGTGCCACCAGCAGAGACGCCCGGCGAGGTATCCATTACGAGCAGTACTTC.

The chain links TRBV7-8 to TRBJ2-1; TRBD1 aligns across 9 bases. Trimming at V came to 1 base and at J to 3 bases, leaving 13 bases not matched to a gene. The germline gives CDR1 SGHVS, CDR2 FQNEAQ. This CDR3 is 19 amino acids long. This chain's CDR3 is CASSLVKQFRDRVYNEQFF. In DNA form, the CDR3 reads TGTGCCAGCAGCTTAGTTAAACAATTCCGGGACAGGGTCTACAATGAGCAGTTCTTC.

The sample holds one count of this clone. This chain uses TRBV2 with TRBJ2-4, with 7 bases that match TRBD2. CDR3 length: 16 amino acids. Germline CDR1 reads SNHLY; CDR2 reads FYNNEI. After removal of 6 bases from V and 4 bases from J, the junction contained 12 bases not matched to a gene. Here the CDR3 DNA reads TGTGCCAGCAGCCCATCGGGGGGAGAAGGGAAAAACATTCAGTACTTC. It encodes CASSPSGGEGKNIQYF.

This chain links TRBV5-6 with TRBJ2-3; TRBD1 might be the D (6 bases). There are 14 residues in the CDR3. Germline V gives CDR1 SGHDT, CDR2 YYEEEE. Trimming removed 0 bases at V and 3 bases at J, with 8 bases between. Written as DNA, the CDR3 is TGTGCCAGCAGCTTGGTCCAGGGGACAGATACGCAGTATTTT. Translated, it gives CASSLVQGTDTQYF.

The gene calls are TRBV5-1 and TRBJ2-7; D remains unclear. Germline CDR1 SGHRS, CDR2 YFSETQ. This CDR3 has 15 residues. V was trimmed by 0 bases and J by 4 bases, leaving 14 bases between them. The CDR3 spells CASSLGVNPGYEQYF. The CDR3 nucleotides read TGCGCCAGCAGCTTGGGGGTCAATCCCGGTTACGAGCAGTACTTC.

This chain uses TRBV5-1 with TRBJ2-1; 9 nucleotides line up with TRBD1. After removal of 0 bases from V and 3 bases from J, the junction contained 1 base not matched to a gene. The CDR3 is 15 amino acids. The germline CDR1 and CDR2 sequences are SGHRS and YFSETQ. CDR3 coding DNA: TGCGCCAGCAGCTTGGGGGACAGGGACTACAATGAGCAGTTCTTC. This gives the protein CASSLGDRDYNEQFF.